This TCR beta chain was identified in a study of immune evolution from preneoplasia to lung adenocarcinoma. This clone was seen just once. The CDR3 is 14 residues long. Germline V gene data show CDR1 as KGHSH and CDR2 as LQKENI. J was trimmed by 7 bases and V by 0 bases; bases with no gene match: 6. Method: immunoSEQ multiplex PCR; TCRdb's copy keeps in-frame clones and lacks some. Altogether 4,500 or so clones are present, about three quarters being singletons, with the ten largest covering 6.5% to 9%. The sequenced sample was FFPE lung adenocarcinoma in situ tissue. This TCR came from a person aged 60-80 years with lung adenocarcinoma. This chain uses TRBV18 with TRBJ2-7, with TRBD1 matching over 7 bases. CDR3 loop: CASSPPGAGGEQYF. CDR3 bases: TGTGCCAGCTCACCACCGGGGGCAGGGGGTGAGCAGTACTTC.